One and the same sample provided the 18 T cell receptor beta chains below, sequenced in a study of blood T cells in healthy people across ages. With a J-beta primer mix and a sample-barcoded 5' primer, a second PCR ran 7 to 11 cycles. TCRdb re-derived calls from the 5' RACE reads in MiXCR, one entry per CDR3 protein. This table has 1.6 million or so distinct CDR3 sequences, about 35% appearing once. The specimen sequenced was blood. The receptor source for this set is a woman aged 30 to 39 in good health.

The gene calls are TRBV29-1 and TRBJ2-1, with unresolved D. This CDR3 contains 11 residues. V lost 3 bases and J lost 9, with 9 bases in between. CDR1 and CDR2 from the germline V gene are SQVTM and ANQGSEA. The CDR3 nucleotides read TGCAGCGTTGATAGGGTTGGTGAGCAGTTCTTC. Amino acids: CSVDRVGEQFF.

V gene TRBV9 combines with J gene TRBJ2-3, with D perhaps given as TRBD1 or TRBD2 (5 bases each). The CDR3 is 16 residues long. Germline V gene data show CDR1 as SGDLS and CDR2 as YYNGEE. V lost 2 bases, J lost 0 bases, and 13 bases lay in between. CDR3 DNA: TGTGCCAGCAGCGTTGGGTCAGGGAGAAGCACAGATACGCAGTATTTT. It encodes CASSVGSGRSTDTQYF.

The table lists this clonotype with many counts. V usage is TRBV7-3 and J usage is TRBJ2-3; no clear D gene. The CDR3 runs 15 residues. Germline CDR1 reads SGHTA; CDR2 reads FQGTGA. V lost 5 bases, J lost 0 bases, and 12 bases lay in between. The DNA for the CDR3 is TGTGCCAGCAGCCCAGGAGTAGCTAGCACAGATACGCAGTATTTT. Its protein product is CASSPGVASTDTQYF.

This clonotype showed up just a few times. The CDR3 loop reads CSAPVGREGTDTQYF. The CDR3 region has the DNA TGCAGTGCCCCGGTCGGGCGGGAGGGCACAGATACGCAGTATTTT. The chain carries TRBV20-1 and TRBJ2-3, with 8 bases identical to TRBD2. CDR1 and CDR2 (germline): DFQATT, SNEGSKA (reference sequence). J lost 1 base, V lost 6 bases, and 9 bases had no gene match. There are 15 residues in the CDR3.

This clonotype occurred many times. The CDR3: CASRGLGIETQYF. CDR3 nucleotide sequence: TGCGCCAGCAGGGGGCTGGGAATCGAGACCCAGTACTTC. The chain joins TRBV4-1 to TRBJ2-5; tentatively, D is TRBD1 (5 bases). Germline-derived CDR1 and CDR2 are MGHRA and YSYEKL. The CDR3 is 13 amino acids. Trimming left V 6 bases short and J 5 bases short, with 13 bases between.

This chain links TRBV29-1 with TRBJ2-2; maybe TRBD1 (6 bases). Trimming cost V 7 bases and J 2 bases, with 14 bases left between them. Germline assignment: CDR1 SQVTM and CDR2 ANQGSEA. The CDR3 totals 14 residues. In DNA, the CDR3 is TGCAGCGCCCAGGCAGGGGCCAACACCGGGGAGCTGTTTTTT. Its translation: CSAQAGANTGELFF.

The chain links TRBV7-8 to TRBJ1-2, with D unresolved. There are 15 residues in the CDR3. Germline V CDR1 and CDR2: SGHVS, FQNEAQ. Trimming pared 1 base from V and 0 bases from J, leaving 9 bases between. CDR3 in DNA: TGTGCCAGCAGCTTAGGAGGGCTTTCTAACTATGGCTACACCTTC. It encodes CASSLGGLSNYGYTF. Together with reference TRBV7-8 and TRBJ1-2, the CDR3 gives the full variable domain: GAGVSQSPRYKVAKRGQDVALRCDPISGHVSLFWYQQALGQGPEFLTYFQNEAQLDKSGLPSDRFFAERPEGSVSTLKIQRTQQEDSAVYLCASSLGGLSNYGYTFGSGTRLTVV.

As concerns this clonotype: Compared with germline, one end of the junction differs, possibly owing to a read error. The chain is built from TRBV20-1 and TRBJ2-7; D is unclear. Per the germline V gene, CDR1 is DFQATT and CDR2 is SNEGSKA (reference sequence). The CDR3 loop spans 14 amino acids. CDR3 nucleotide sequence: TGCAGTGTTAGAGATGGGGTAGGCTCCTACGAGCAGTACTTC. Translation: CSVRDGVGSYEQYF.

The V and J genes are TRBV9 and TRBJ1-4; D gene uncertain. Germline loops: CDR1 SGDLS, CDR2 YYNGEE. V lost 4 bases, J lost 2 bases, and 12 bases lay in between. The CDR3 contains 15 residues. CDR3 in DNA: TGTGCCAGCAGCCCGACTATGGCGACTAATGAAAAACTGTTTTTT. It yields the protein CASSPTMATNEKLFF.

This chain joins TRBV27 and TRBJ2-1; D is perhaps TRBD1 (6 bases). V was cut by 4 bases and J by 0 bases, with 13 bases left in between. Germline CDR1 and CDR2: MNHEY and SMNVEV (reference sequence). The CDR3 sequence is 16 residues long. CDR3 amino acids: CASSWTASSSYNEQFF. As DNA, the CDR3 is TGTGCCAGCAGTTGGACAGCTTCGAGCTCCTACAATGAGCAGTTCTTC.

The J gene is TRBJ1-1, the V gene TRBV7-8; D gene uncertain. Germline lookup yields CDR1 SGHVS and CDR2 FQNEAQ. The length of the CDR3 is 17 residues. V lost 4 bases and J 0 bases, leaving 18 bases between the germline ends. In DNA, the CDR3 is TGTGCCAGCAGCTGGGAGTGGAGCCAATTCATGAACACTGAAGCTTTCTTT. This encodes CASSWEWSQFMNTEAFF.

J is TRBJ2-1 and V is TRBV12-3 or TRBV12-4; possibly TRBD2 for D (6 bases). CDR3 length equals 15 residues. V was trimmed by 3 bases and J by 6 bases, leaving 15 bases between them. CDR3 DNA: TGTGCCAGCAGTTTCCGGGGGATCCACTGCAATGAGCAGTTCTTC. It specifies CASSFRGIHCNEQFF.

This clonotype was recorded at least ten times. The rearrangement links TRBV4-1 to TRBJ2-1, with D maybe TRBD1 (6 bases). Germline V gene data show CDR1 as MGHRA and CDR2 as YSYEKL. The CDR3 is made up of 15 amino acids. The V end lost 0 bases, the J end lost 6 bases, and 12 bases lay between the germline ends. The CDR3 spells CASSQDRGRANEQFF. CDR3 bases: TGCGCCAGCAGCCAAGACAGGGGAAGGGCCAATGAGCAGTTCTTC.

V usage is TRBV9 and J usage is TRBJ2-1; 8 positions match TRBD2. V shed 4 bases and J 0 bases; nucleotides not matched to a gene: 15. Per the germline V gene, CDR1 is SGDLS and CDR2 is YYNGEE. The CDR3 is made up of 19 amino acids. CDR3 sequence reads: CASSFRPSFGTSSYNEQFF. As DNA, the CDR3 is TGTGCCAGCAGCTTCCGACCCTCGTTCGGGACTAGCTCCTACAATGAGCAGTTCTTC. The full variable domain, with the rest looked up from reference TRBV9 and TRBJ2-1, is DSGVTQTPKHLITATGQRVTLRCSPRSGDLSVYWYQQSLDQGLQFLIQYYNGEERAKGNILERFSAQQFPDLHSELNLSSLELGDSALYFCASSFRPSFGTSSYNEQFFGPGTRLTVL.

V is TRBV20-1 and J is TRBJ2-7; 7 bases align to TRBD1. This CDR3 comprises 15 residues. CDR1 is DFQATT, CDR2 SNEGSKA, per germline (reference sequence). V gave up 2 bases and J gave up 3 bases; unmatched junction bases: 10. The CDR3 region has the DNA TGCAGTGCTAGACCCAGACAGGGTCTCAACTACGAGCAGTACTTC. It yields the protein CSARPRQGLNYEQYF.

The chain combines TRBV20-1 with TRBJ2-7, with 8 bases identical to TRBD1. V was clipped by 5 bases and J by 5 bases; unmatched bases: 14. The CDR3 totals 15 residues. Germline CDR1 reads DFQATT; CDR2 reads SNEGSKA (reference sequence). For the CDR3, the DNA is TGCAGTGCTGACGACAGGGGTAAAAGTCCCGACGAGCAGTACTTC. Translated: CSADDRGKSPDEQYF.

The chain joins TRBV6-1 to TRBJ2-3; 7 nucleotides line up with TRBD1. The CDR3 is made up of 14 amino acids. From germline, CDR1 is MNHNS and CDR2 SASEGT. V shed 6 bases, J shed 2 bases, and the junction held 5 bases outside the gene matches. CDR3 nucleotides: TGTGCCAGCAGGAGGGACAGACTCACAGATACGCAGTATTTT. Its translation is CASRRDRLTDTQYF.

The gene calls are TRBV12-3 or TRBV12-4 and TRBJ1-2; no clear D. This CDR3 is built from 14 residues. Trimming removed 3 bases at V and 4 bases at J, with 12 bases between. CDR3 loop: CASSFGGPLYGYTF. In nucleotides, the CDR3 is TGTGCCAGCAGTTTCGGCGGACCTCTCTATGGCTACACCTTC.